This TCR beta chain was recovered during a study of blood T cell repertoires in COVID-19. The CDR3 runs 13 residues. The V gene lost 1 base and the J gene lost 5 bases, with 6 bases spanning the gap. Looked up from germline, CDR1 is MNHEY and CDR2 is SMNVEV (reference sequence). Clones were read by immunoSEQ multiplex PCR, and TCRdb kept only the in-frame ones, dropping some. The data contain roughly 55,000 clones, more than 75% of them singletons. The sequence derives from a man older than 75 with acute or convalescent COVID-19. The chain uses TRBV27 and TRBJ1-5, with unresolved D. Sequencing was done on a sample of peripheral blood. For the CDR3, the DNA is TGTGCCAGCAGTTTATTAGGAGATCAGCCCCAGCATTTT. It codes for CASSLLGDQPQHF.